Listed here are 13 T cell receptor beta chains from one sample, sequenced in a study of control samples from healthy donors and cancer patients. Generated by immunoSEQ multiplex PCR, the TCRdb table keeps only in-frame clones and is missing some. The sample records almost 90,000 clones, roughly nine tenths being singletons. Sequencing was carried out using blood. These receptor sequences come from a man aged 25 to 45 in good health.

The chain links TRBV18 to TRBJ2-5; possibly TRBD1 for D (5 bases). Trimming took 6 bases from V and 3 from J, leaving 14 bases between them. Germline CDR1 is KGHSH and CDR2 is LQKENI. The CDR3 has 14 residues. The CDR3 nucleotides read TGTGCCAGCTCCCAAGGACAACTAAAAGAGACCCAGTACTTC. Its translation is CASSQGQLKETQYF.

CDR3 loop: CASSVNGGDYNEQFF. The CDR3 region has the DNA TGTGCCAGCAGCGTAAACGGCGGGGATTACAATGAGCAGTTCTTC. This chain uses TRBV9 with TRBJ2-1; D may be TRBD2 (6 bases). The CDR3 runs 15 residues. From germline, CDR1 is SGDLS and CDR2 YYNGEE. The V gene lost 1 base and the J gene lost 4 bases, with 12 bases spanning the gap.

The chain has TRBV24-1 and TRBJ1-2; 7 nucleotides match TRBD1. This CDR3 spans 12 amino acids. V was pared by 7 bases and J by 7 bases, with 5 bases of the junction left unmatched. CDR1 KGHDR and CDR2 SFDVKD come from the germline V gene. The chain's CDR3 is CATSGRQGGYTF. The CDR3 DNA is TGTGCCACCAGCGGACGACAGGGTGGCTACACCTTC.

The chain recombines TRBV4-1 with TRBJ2-7, with D possibly TRBD2 on 6 matching bases. V was shortened by 4 bases and J by 3 bases, with 10 bases between the two germline ends. Germline V gene lookup returns CDR1 MGHRA and CDR2 YSYEKL. The CDR3 runs to 13 residues. CDR3 DNA: TGCGCCAGCAGCCTCAACGGGGGCTACGAGCAGTACGTC. Protein: CASSLNGGYEQYV.

The J gene is TRBJ1-2, the V gene TRBV6-5; TRBD1 might be the D (6 bases). The V end lost 2 bases, the J end lost 4 bases, and 14 bases lay between the germline ends. Germline loops: CDR1 MNHEY, CDR2 SVGAGI. There are 15 residues in the CDR3. In DNA form, the CDR3 reads TGTGCCAGCAGTTACGACGGGGGGCTAACCTATGGCTACACCTTC. Residues: CASSYDGGLTYGYTF.

The chain is built from TRBV10-3 and TRBJ1-3; D might be TRBD1 (5 bases). The CDR3 totals 16 residues. Trimming took 6 bases from V and 0 from J, leaving 15 bases between them. The germline gives CDR1 ENHRY, CDR2 SYGVKD. The chain's CDR3 is CAISDSGRTSGNTIYF. The CDR3 DNA follows: TGTGCCATCAGCGATTCGGGACGTACCTCTGGAAACACCATATATTTT.

The genes are TRBV5-1 and TRBJ1-4; the D is unclear. Trimming took 0 bases from V and 0 from J, leaving 9 bases between them. The CDR3 has 16 residues. Germline assignment: CDR1 SGHRS and CDR2 YFSETQ. CDR3 nucleotide sequence: TGCGCCAGCAGCTTGGATGGGTTATCAACTAATGAAAAACTGTTTTTT. Protein product: CASSLDGLSTNEKLFF. The variable domain in full, completed from reference TRBV5-1 and TRBJ1-4, reads KAGVTQTPRYLIKTRGQQVTLSCSPISGHRSVSWYQQTPGQGLQFLFEYFSETQRNKGNFPGRFSGRQFSNSRSEMNVSTLELGDSALYLCASSLDGLSTNEKLFFGSGTQLSVL.

The chain joins TRBV5-5 to TRBJ2-7, with D perhaps matching TRBD2 (5 bases). V was trimmed by 7 bases and J by 3 bases, leaving 14 bases between them. The CDR3 is 13 residues long. Germline assignment: CDR1 SGHKS and CDR2 YYEKEE (reference sequence). CDR3 DNA sequence: TGTGCCAGCTCTAGCTGGAATGTCTACGAGCAGTACGTC. This sequence encodes CASSSWNVYEQYV.

The V gene is TRBV7-2, the J gene TRBJ1-2; no firm D call. Trimming took 4 bases from V and 5 from J, leaving 14 bases between them. In germline, CDR1 is SGHTA, CDR2 FQGNSA. The length of the CDR3 is 14 residues. The CDR3 DNA reads TGTGCCAGCAGCTCCATTGGTGCTGGTTATGGCTACACCTTC. Protein product: CASSSIGAGYGYTF.

The chain recombines TRBV9 with TRBJ2-3; maybe TRBD1 (7 bases). V dropped 2 bases and J dropped 4 bases, with 17 bases sitting between them. Germline assignment: CDR1 SGDLS and CDR2 YYNGEE. The CDR3 totals 16 residues. As DNA, the CDR3 is TGTGCCAGCAGCGTCTCCGGTACCAGGGGGGCAGATACGCAGTATTTT. It translates to CASSVSGTRGADTQYF.

Only a few counts were recorded for this clone. The J gene is TRBJ1-1, the V gene TRBV6-5; no definite D call. The V and J ends lost 4 bases and 4 bases respectively, with 10 bases between them. The CDR3 extends over 13 amino acids. Per the germline V gene, CDR1 is MNHEY and CDR2 is SVGAGI. Here the CDR3 DNA reads TGTGCCAGCAGTTTAAACGTGGGCACTGAAGCTTTCTTT. It is translated as CASSLNVGTEAFF.

The V and J genes are TRBV7-2 and TRBJ1-3; TRBD1 matches 7 bases. The length of the CDR3 is 17 residues. Per the germline V gene, CDR1 is SGHTA and CDR2 is FQGNSA. The V segment lost 5 bases and the J segment 1 base; nucleotides outside the gene matches: 11. CDR3: CASSSDNRGPSGNTIYF. The CDR3 nucleotides read TGTGCCAGCAGCAGCGATAACAGGGGTCCGTCTGGAAACACCATATATTTT.

The rearrangement links TRBV6-5 to TRBJ2-5, with a tentative D call TRBD1 (6 bases). V lost 7 bases to trimming and J lost 5 bases, with 17 bases between them. Germline V lookup: CDR1 MNHEY, CDR2 SVGAGI. The CDR3 length is 14 residues. CDR3 in DNA: TGTGCCAGCACCACCCTTGACAGGAGGGAGACCCAGTACTTC. Protein: CASTTLDRRETQYF.